Listed below are T cell receptor beta chains from one sample, sequenced in a study of T cell responses to AZD1222 COVID-19 vaccine. The repertoire was sequenced with immunoSEQ multiplex PCR; TCRdb's copy has only in-frame clones and lacks some. This table holds about 140,000 clones, roughly 92% found once. The sample here was peripheral blood, taken on day 0 of AZD1222 vaccination. The receptors stem from an adult in good health. Both conserved end residues are part of each CDR3. A D gene is named only where the DNA matches it firmly. Only part of the rows carry a size: once, few, many, or a class if the clone is expanded.

cdr3_aa cdr3_nt v_call cdr3_length d_call clone_size j_call
CASSLAEDNEQFF TGTGCCAGCAGCTTAGCGGAGGACAATGAGCAGTTCTTC TRBV7-6 13 - once TRBJ2-1
CASSPRDRGREGAQHF TGTGCCAGTAGTCCCCGGGACAGGGGGAGGGAGGGGGCCCAGCATTTT TRBV19 16 TRBD1 - TRBJ1-5
CATSRSGNYGYTF TGTGCCACCAGCAGATCCGGGAACTATGGCTACACCTTC TRBV15 13 - - TRBJ1-2
CASSPPPGQTNYGYTF TGTGCCAGCAGCCCTCCCCCGGGACAGACGAACTATGGCTACACCTTC TRBV28 16 TRBD1 - TRBJ1-2
CASSQVGTNGEKLFF TGTGCCAGCAGCCAAGTTGGGACGAATGGTGAAAAACTGTTTTTT TRBV3-1/TRBV3-2 15 - - TRBJ1-4
CASSLTGAHGYTF TGTGCCAGCAGTTTAACCGGGGCTCATGGCTACACCTTC TRBV28 13 - - TRBJ1-2
CASSLDRGLEAFF TGTGCCAGCAGCTTAGACAGGGGGCTTGAAGCTTTCTTT TRBV7-9 13 TRBD1 - TRBJ1-1
CASSPTAQGGYTF TGTGCCAGCAGTCCTACAGCTCAAGGAGGCTACACCTTC TRBV27 13 - once TRBJ1-2
CASNSGLSTYGYTF TGTGCCAGCAACTCGGGCCTCTCGACATATGGCTACACCTTC TRBV2 14 - - TRBJ1-2
CAWMGGGYNEQFF TGTGCCTGGATGGGAGGAGGCTACAATGAGCAGTTCTTC TRBV30 13 - - TRBJ2-1
CASSEGTGQGFDEQFF TGTGCCAGCAGTGAAGGAACTGGACAGGGCTTCGATGAGCAGTTCTTC TRBV6-1 16 TRBD1 - TRBJ2-1
CASSGGALETQYF TGTGCCAGCAGCGGGGGGGCCTTGGAGACCCAGTACTTC TRBV6-4 13 TRBD2 - TRBJ2-5
CASSQGLAGGDFYTDTQYF TGTGCCAGCAGCCAGGGACTAGCGGGGGGAGATTTTTACACAGATACGCAGTATTTT TRBV7-3 19 TRBD2 - TRBJ2-3
CASSLVGPTDTQYF TGTGCCAGCAGCTTGGTCGGACCCACAGATACGCAGTATTTT TRBV7-2 14 - - TRBJ2-3
CASSKGGENNYGYTF TGTGCCAGCAGCAAAGGTGGGGAAAATAACTATGGCTACACCTTC TRBV21-1 15 - - TRBJ1-2
CASNKWTGITEAFF TGTGCCAGTAACAAGTGGACAGGGATCACTGAAGCTTTCTTT TRBV19 14 TRBD1 - TRBJ1-1
CASSLHGPYNEQFF TGTGCCAGCAGTTTACACGGCCCCTACAATGAGCAGTTCTTC TRBV28 14 - - TRBJ2-1
CASSLGLNTEAFF TGTGCCAGCAGTTTGGGACTGAACACTGAAGCTTTCTTT TRBV6-5 13 - - TRBJ1-1
CASSMKPGGIYGYTF TGTGCCAGTAGTATGAAGCCAGGGGGGATCTATGGCTACACCTTC TRBV19 15 TRBD1 - TRBJ1-2
CASRDGFGSPLHF TGCGCCAGCAGAGATGGATTCGGGTCACCCCTCCACTTT TRBV5-1 13 - - TRBJ1-6
CASSLAPLNYEQYF TGTGCCAGCAGCTTAGCACCACTTAACTACGAGCAGTACTTC TRBV7-2 14 - - TRBJ2-7
CASSWGGISSPLHF TGTGCCAGCAGCTGGGGGGGTATTAGTTCACCCCTCCACTTT TRBV11-2 14 - - TRBJ1-6
CASSLGVSGNTIYF TGTGCCAGTAGCCTTGGAGTTTCTGGAAACACCATATATTTT TRBV19 14 - - TRBJ1-3
CASSVATGGQETQYF TGTGCCAGCAGCGTAGCTACCGGAGGGCAAGAGACCCAGTACTTC TRBV9 15 - - TRBJ2-5
CASSSGGASSRDGYTF TGTGCCAGCAGCTCAGGGGGCGCCTCATCCCGGGATGGCTACACCTTC TRBV6-2/TRBV6-3 16 TRBD1 - TRBJ1-2
CASSLVGGQPQHF TGCGCCAGCAGCTTGGTCGGGGGTCAGCCCCAGCATTTT TRBV5-1 13 - - TRBJ1-5
CASSQDRGGPTNDEQYF TGCGCCAGCAGCCAAGATAGGGGGGGGCCCACTAATGACGAGCAGTACTTC TRBV4-3 17 - - TRBJ2-7
CASSTRQGRNTEAFF TGCGCCAGCAGCACCCGACAGGGGCGGAACACTGAAGCTTTCTTT TRBV5-1 15 TRBD1 - TRBJ1-1
CASSLSDTEAFF TGTGCCAGCAGCCTATCGGACACTGAAGCTTTCTTT TRBV7-9 12 - - TRBJ1-1
CASSVLQGGKDGYTF TGTGCCAGCAGCGTATTACAGGGTGGCAAGGATGGCTACACCTTC TRBV9 15 - - TRBJ1-2
CASSAGTKISGANVLTF TGTGCCAGCTCCGCCGGGACAAAGATCTCTGGGGCCAACGTCCTGACTTTC TRBV18 17 - - TRBJ2-6
CASRSDRPGQPQHF TGTGCCAGCAGATCCGACAGGCCCGGTCAGCCCCAGCATTTT TRBV28 14 - - TRBJ1-5
CASSYSTSGGAEQFF TGTGCCAGCAGTTACTCGACTAGCGGGGGGGCTGAGCAGTTCTTC TRBV6-2/TRBV6-3 15 TRBD2 - TRBJ2-1
CASSSGQDDYGYTF TGTGCCAGCAGTTCCGGACAGGATGACTATGGCTACACCTTC TRBV7-2 14 TRBD1 - TRBJ1-2
CASSSTTAEAFF TGTGCCAGCAGTTCTACGACAGCAGAAGCTTTCTTT TRBV27 12 - - TRBJ1-1
CASSESVGQLNTEAFF TGCGCCAGCAGTGAGTCAGTAGGGCAGTTGAACACTGAAGCTTTCTTT TRBV10-1 16 - - TRBJ1-1
CAWSHLAGYGYTF TGTGCCTGGAGTCATTTGGCAGGCTATGGCTACACCTTC TRBV30 13 - - TRBJ1-2
CASSLGTGRITGELFF TGTGCCAGCAGTTTGGGGACAGGGAGGATTACCGGGGAGCTGTTTTTT TRBV27 16 TRBD1 - TRBJ2-2
CASSSRRLAGVRTDTQYF TGTGCCAGCAGCTCACGACGACTAGCGGGGGTACGCACAGATACGCAGTATTTT TRBV5-6 18 TRBD2 - TRBJ2-3
CATLRADSGNTIYF TGTGCCACACTCCGGGCAGACTCTGGAAACACCATATATTTT TRBV28 14 - - TRBJ1-3
CAWIDRNYGYTF TGTGCCTGGATAGACCGAAACTATGGCTACACCTTC TRBV30 12 - - TRBJ1-2
CASSEAETQYF TGTGCCAGCAGTGAGGCCGAGACCCAGTACTTC TRBV2 11 - - TRBJ2-5
CASSPATGGSREQYF TGTGCCAGCAGTCCGGCGACAGGGGGGAGCCGGGAGCAGTACTTC TRBV6-5 15 TRBD1 - TRBJ2-7
CASSIDTATNEKLFF TGTGCCAGCAGCATCGACACTGCAACTAATGAAAAACTGTTTTTT TRBV6-5 15 - - TRBJ1-4
CASSQELNYGYTF TGTGCCAGCAGCCAAGAACTGAACTATGGCTACACCTTC TRBV3-1/TRBV3-2 13 - - TRBJ1-2
CASSQYNYGYTF TGTGCCAGCAGCCAATACAACTATGGCTACACCTTC TRBV14 12 - - TRBJ1-2
CASSLWGDSGNTIYF TGTGCCAGCAGTTTATGGGGGGACTCTGGAAACACCATATATTTT TRBV28 15 - - TRBJ1-3
CASSGWDRGQVEAFF TGTGCCAGCAGTGGGTGGGACAGGGGGCAGGTAGAAGCTTTCTTT TRBV2 15 TRBD1 - TRBJ1-1
CASGGDGTYEQYF TGTGCCAGCGGCGGGGACGGAACCTACGAGCAGTACTTC TRBV7-9 13 - - TRBJ2-7
CASSWDRGAKNIQYF TGTGCCAGCAGCTGGGACAGGGGAGCCAAAAACATTCAGTACTTC TRBV6-2/TRBV6-3 15 TRBD1 - TRBJ2-4
CASSEGQILAKNIQYF TGTGCCAGCAGTGAAGGACAGATATTAGCCAAAAACATTCAGTACTTC TRBV2 16 - - TRBJ2-4
CASSGRDRASEQFF TGTGCCAGCAGCGGAAGGGACAGGGCCAGTGAGCAGTTCTTC TRBV7-8 14 TRBD1 - TRBJ2-1
CASSLGVTSEAFF TGTGCCAGCAGTTTAGGGGTCACATCTGAAGCTTTCTTT TRBV12-3/TRBV12-4 13 - once TRBJ1-1
CASSSLMYEQYF TGTGCCAGCAGCTCCCTCATGTACGAGCAGTACTTC TRBV7-9 12 - - TRBJ2-7
CASSLTRVGRGENTIYF TGTGCCAGCAGCTTAACGCGGGTGGGACGCGGCGAGAACACCATATATTTT TRBV7-2 17 - - TRBJ1-3